This T cell receptor beta chain was recorded in a study of T-cell memory formation after mild COVID-19. Study-level background: Clusters were largely donor specific.

Using its own MiXCR run on the 5' RACE reads, TCRdb lists one record per CDR3 protein. This table holds some 130,000 distinct CDR3 sequences, 15% to 20% found once. The CDR3 sequence is 16 residues long. Germline values: CDR1 DFQATT, CDR2 SNEGSKA (reference sequence). V was pared by 7 bases and J by 6 bases, with 18 bases of the junction left unmatched. The chain carries TRBV20-1 and TRBJ2-7; 10 bases align to TRBD2. The sample consisted of PBMCs or a T cell subset sorted from them (not recorded which). This receptor was taken from an adult woman who had mild COVID-19 (a few samples of this study predate the infection). Cell type and time point are not known. The CDR3 sequence: CSGIGTSDYYSGEQYF. The CDR3 DNA reads as TGCAGTGGGATAGGGACTAGCGACTATTATAGCGGCGAGCAGTACTTC.